There are many counts of the clone carrying this T cell receptor (beta chain). The antigen remains undetermined. One entry per CDR3 protein results from TCRdb running MiXCR on the reads. The table lists 200,000 or so distinct CDR3 sequences, 25% to 30% of them singletons, with roughly 32% in the top ten. V was pared by 3 bases and J by 2 bases, with 11 bases between. The CDR3 sequence is 14 residues long. The sample comes from a study of T cell repertoires in cytomegalovirus infection. The wider study: In public TCR beta signatures, there were indications of both CMV infection and matching HLA type. Study-wide points: Carriers of CMV and the relevant HLA type were discriminated by public TCR beta frequency. CMV-specific TCR beta clonotypes restricted by HLA-C dominated the ex vivo response.

V gene TRBV12-3 or TRBV12-4 combines with J gene TRBJ2-7; D possibly uses TRBD1 or TRBD2 (5 bases each). The sequenced material came from PBMCs. This TCR derives from a human donor in good health (CMV status not recorded). Some clones in this sample may be carry-over from other donors' samples. The CDR3 DNA follows: TGTGCCAGCAGTTTCCAGGGACGGACCTACGAGCAGTACTTC. This codes for CASSFQGRTYEQYF.